This T cell receptor (beta chain) was documented in a study of Graves' ophthalmopathy and Graves' hyperthyroidism (dated by TCRdb to 2016 to 2018). Regarding the research as a whole: Peripheral blood samples were taken at the time of initial diagnosis, before any treatment was given. The study used signatures of the TCR beta repertoire to tell Graves' ophthalmopathy apart from Graves' hyperthyroidism and to predict which patients would progress to ophthalmopathy. In total, 135 blood samples were TCR-sequenced: around 42 ophthalmopathy, some 75 hyperthyroidism and roughly 17 hyperthyroidism-to-ophthalmopathy patients. To explore V-J signatures distinguishing ophthalmopathy from hyperthyroidism, a discovery set of more than 95 patients (more than 40 ophthalmopathy, over 55 stable hyperthyroidism) was enrolled. An independent validation cohort comprised under 20 hyperthyroidism patients and roughly 15 patients who later progressed from hyperthyroidism to ophthalmopathy. In about 6 hyperthyroidism patients, T-cell repertoires of thyroid tissue and blood were compared. Once sampling was done, hyperthyroidism patients were given methimazole at a starting dose of 30 mg daily, while ophthalmopathy patients were given high-dose intravenous methylprednisolone.

Trimming takes 7 bases off V and 1 base off J; junction bases not matched to a gene: 7. The CDR3 runs 14 amino acids, cysteine and phenylalanine included. Of the read, only the CDR3 DNA is kept; its 42 bases are in frame from base 1. CDR1 SQVTM and CDR2 ANQGSEA are derived from the germline V gene. Overall study results and their limits: In cross-validation, the 13-signature model distinguished ophthalmopathy from stable hyperthyroidism with about 87% sensitivity and around 81% specificity, and in the test set the corresponding values were about 80% and 75%. Most expanded thyroid clonotypes with frequency above 0.001 were also detected in blood, suggesting blood repertoires may reflect the thyroid immune response. In validation, the model predicted ophthalmopathy progression with 55% to 71% sensitivity and roughly 72% specificity; some 13 predicted patients were CT-confirmed with GO in a median of approximately six months. No statistical method was used to predetermine the sample size, and group allocation was not hidden from the investigators.

Patients with ophthalmopathy had moderately to severely active disease, with a Clinical Activity Score of 3 or more, a NOSPECS grade of 4 or more, and a disease duration of less than 3 months. Anyone with other autoimmune diseases, uncontrolled infections, pregnancy or lactation was excluded from the study. Diagnosis relied on clinical symptoms, serum thyroxine, TRAb, thyroid ultrasound and orbital computed tomography. Using Ficoll-Paque density gradient centrifugation, PBMCs were isolated from 9.5 to 10 ml of fresh peripheral blood. Total RNA was extracted with Trizol reagent and quality-checked on an Agilent 2100 Bioanalyzer. With respect to this clonotype: What this receptor recognizes is not known. The record has no base qualities; no much larger clone is one base away.

For repertoire sequencing, the TCR beta CDR3 regions were amplified from RNA transcripts. The first round was an RT-PCR using HTBI primers with the Qiagen OneStep RT-PCR kit, and this first round was followed by a second-round multiplex PCR, then size selection and purification. Libraries were sequenced on an Illumina HiSeq2000 using paired-end 100 bp reads. On the authors' methods: SOAPnuke was used for read processing, and reads with adapters, uncalled bases, a mean Phred below 15, or no exact constant-primer or identifier match were discarded. COPE v1.2.5 was used to merge high-quality paired reads. Each unique nucleotide sequence was defined as a clonotype, and clonotypes were aligned to IMGT TRB V, D and J references with MiTCR v1.1. Only V-J combinations with frequency above 0.0001 were analysed, covering about 99% of repertoires. A TCR clonal expansion and chaos score per V-J combination was defined as the ratio of F50 clonal expansion to chaos observed in the TCRdist matrix. Welch's t-statistics and random forest were used to reduce the features to some 13 V-J combinations, which were then used as input to a naive Bayes classifier. The Morisita-Horn index was used to measure how similar the thyroid and blood repertoires were. TCRdb's own reprocessing of the public reads used fastp at Q25 and MiXCR and kept productive beta chains. Rows with a matching CDR3 protein are joined into one entry that keeps the most common DNA and genes. TCRdb's processing, not the study's, gives the V and J calls here. This sample lists roughly 700,000 distinct CDR3 sequences; around 40% were detected once. The ten largest clones add up to about 40% of the sample.

The TCR sequence derives from an adult man with Graves' ophthalmopathy. Source material: peripheral blood. The chain uses TRBV29-1 and TRBJ1-3, with 7 middle bases fitting TRBD1. The CDR3 has the sequence CSGRQGRSGNTIYF. The DNA sequence follows: TGCAGCGGACGACAGGGAAGGTCTGGAAACACCATATATTTT.